The T cell receptor (beta chain) described here comes from a study of T-cell reconstitution after alpha-beta-depleted transplantation in children. CDR3 size: 12 residues. Trimming cost V 6 bases and J 0 bases, with 6 bases left between them. Germline CDR1 reads SQVTM; CDR2 reads ANQGSEA. There are a few counts of this clonotype. As it was prepared, the TCRbeta library received unique molecular identifiers. TCRdb analysed the PCR reads with MiXCR anew, one entry per CDR3 protein. Of some 830,000 distinct CDR3 sequences in the sample, approximately 15% were seen once. The clonotype comes from a male patient aged 10 to 17 who had a stem cell transplant for acute lymphoblastic leukemia, so the T cells may come from the graft donor. Source: PBMCs, mostly from graft donor cells, taken 360 days after TCRalphabeta/CD19-depleted stem cell transplant. The J gene is TRBJ2-4, the V gene TRBV29-1; D perhaps matches TRBD1 (5 bases). CDR3 residues: CSVREAKNIQYF. The CDR3 nucleotides are TGCAGCGTCAGGGAAGCCAAAAACATTCAGTACTTC.